The 2 T cell receptor beta chains below all came from one sample that was sequenced in a study of cytotoxic CD8 clonotypes in ibrutinib-treated CLL (dated by TCRdb to the early 2020s). The library was obtained by the immunoSEQ multiplex PCR assay. The source is immuneACCESS, and TCRdb retained only in-frame sequences with V and J called. Part of the clones is not carried over; for the studies checked, unresolved V genes explain less than half of this, and the remainder is unexplained. The sample table records 330,000 or so clones; 60% to 80% of these occur just once. About 6.7% of the sample rests with the top ten. Specimen: PBMCs, collected after 36 months of ibrutinib treatment. These receptors were collected from a human donor with chronic lymphocytic leukemia.

The rearrangement links TRBV5-1 to TRBJ2-5; D is unclear. Trimming took off 5 bases at V and 2 bases at J, with 4 bases between the two ends. This CDR3 is 11 amino acids long. Germline-derived CDR1 and CDR2 are SGHRS and YFSETQ. CDR3 sequence reads: CASRGQETQYF. The DNA for the CDR3 is TGCGCCAGCAGAGGACAAGAGACCCAGTACTTC. Based on the CDR3 plus reference TRBV5-1 and TRBJ2-5, the full variable domain is KAGVTQTPRYLIKTRGQQVTLSCSPISGHRSVSWYQQTPGQGLQFLFEYFSETQRNKGNFPGRFSGRQFSNSRSEMNVSTLELGDSALYLCASRGQETQYFGPGTRLLVL.

The V and J genes are TRBV2 and TRBJ2-7, with D uncertain. Germline CDR1 and CDR2: SNHLY and FYNNEI. V was clipped by 1 base and J by 5 bases, with 12 bases between them. The CDR3 is made up of 14 amino acids. As DNA, the CDR3 is TGTGCCAGCAGTGAAGGTTGGGTTCGGAACGAGCAGTACTTC. Protein product: CASSEGWVRNEQYF.